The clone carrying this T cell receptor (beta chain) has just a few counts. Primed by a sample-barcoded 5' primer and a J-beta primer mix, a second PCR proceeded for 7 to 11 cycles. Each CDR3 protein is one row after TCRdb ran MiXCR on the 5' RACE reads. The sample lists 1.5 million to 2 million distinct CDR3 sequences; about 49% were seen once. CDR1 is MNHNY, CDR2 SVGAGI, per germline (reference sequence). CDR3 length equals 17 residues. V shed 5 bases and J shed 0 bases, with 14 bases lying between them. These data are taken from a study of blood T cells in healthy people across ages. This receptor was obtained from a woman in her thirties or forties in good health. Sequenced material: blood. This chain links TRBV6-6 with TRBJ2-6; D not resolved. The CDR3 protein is CASSPWTVSSGANVLTF. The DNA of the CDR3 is TGTGCCAGCAGTCCTTGGACGGTGAGCTCTGGGGCCAACGTCCTGACTTTC.